This T cell receptor (beta chain) was documented in a study of blood T cells in healthy people across ages (dated by TCRdb to the mid-2010s). Study-level background: In model experiments, template switching captured roughly one uniquely barcoded TCR beta cDNA molecule for every two T cells. Four age groups were formed from the donors: young (average roughly 15 years), middle-aged (around 37), aged (about 62) and long-lived (roughly 88). To avoid experimental bias, donors of different ages were spread randomly across the sequencing lanes. Using the same blood draw, the study looked at two additional independent replicas of 1 million unique cDNA reads for two donors, one aged 18 to 30 and the other aged 80 or older. To track age-related changes in TCR beta repertoire diversity, the study relied on deep sequencing normalized with unique cDNA molecular identifiers.

The method was 5' RACE. TCRdb names Illumina HiSeq 2500 as the instrument used. The second PCR ran for about 6 to 12 cycles and used a J-beta primer mix along with a sample-barcoded 5' primer. A template-switch 5' adaptor carrying 12 random nucleotides introduced a unique molecular identifier onto each TCR beta cDNA molecule. At least 2.5 million CDR3-containing paired-end reads were obtained from each sample. All of the RNA was converted into first-strand cDNA using the Mint cDNA synthesis kit, with a TRBC-specific oligonucleotide serving as the primer. After uracil-DNA glycosylase treatment, a first 18-cycle PCR used universal primers M1SS and BC2_uni_R on all cDNA. Regarding the original processing steps: Each sample was normalized by randomly selecting 1 million high-quality reads, each carrying a distinct molecular identifier. Reads with shared molecular identifiers were discarded instead of being binned into consensus sequences. MiTCR, run with a Q25 quality threshold and the strictest error-elimination algorithm, handled CDR3 identification, clonotype clustering and error correction. Lower-bound total TCR beta diversity was estimated with a nonparametric unseen species model using Euler transformation. The public reads were run again by TCRdb, first through fastp at Q25 and then through MiXCR, and only productive beta chains were kept. A single entry per CDR3 protein holds the most common genes and DNA from its merged rows. The authors' filters were not applied to this entry. This sample lists about 970,000 distinct CDR3 sequences; 45% to 60% were detected once. The ten largest make up about a fifth of the sample.

Donors were around 37 systemically healthy Caucasian individuals from Russia aged roughly 6 to 100 years. Each donor gave around 9.9 milliliters of peripheral blood, collected into EDTA-treated Vacutainer tubes. PBMCs were isolated by Ficoll-Paque density-gradient centrifugation, with at least 6 million obtained per sample. Total RNA, at least 6 micrograms per sample, was extracted from PBMCs with Trizol reagent. The percentages of naive CD45RAhigh/CD27high T cells were determined by flow cytometry on a PBMC aliquot from every donor. Overall results and qualifications from the work: Estimates of total diversity from one million sequenced T cells were regarded as lower bounds and underestimates. Because the CMV infection status of the donors was unknown, age-related changes in expanded clonotypes may potentially have been confounded. Observed TCR beta diversity per million T cells fell roughly linearly with age, and a significant reduction was already apparent by age about 43. Observed TCR beta diversity correlated strongly with the percentage of naive T cells measured by flow cytometry. Compared with the aged group, the long-lived group had more naive CD4+ T cells, fewer expanded clones and increased TCR diversity, suggesting age selection. Since profiling was done on bulk unsorted PBMCs, naive and antigen-experienced compartments could not be conclusively compared.

In the case of this clonotype: Its binding antigen is unknown. Base qualities are not provided; no much larger clone lies one nucleotide away.

The CDR1 and CDR2 encoded by the germline V gene are SGHVS and FQNEAQ. The V end loses 0 bases and the J end loses 3 bases, and a stretch of 15 bases separates them. From the cysteine up to the phenylalanine, the CDR3 has a length of 16 residues. Only CDR3 DNA is held: 48 bases, read in frame from base 1. What was sequenced was blood. Recombination linked TRBV7-8 to TRBJ2-7; there is no confident call for the D gene. The sequence derives from a woman aged 55 to 70 in good health. The encoded CDR3 is CASSLAGRKNHYEQYF. The bases read TGTGCCAGCAGCTTAGCAGGGCGGAAAAACCACTACGAGCAGTACTTC.